These 30 T cell receptor beta chains were sequenced from one sample in a study of blood T cell repertoires in COVID-19. The assay was immunoSEQ multiplex PCR, and TCRdb's table has in-frame clones only and misses some. The table includes 250,000 to 350,000 clones, 65% to 85% detected once. Sequencing input: peripheral blood. The source is a person aged 70 to 85 with COVID-19, enrolled during active disease.

Remarks on this clone: The same CDR3 arises from other DNA sequences in this sample as well. This chain links TRBV19 with TRBJ1-2, with 9 positions matching TRBD1. The CDR3 totals 14 residues. The V segment lost 5 bases and the J segment 1 base; nucleotides outside the gene matches: 2. The germline V gene encodes CDR1 LNHDA and CDR2 SQIVND (reference sequence). CDR3 in amino acids: CASSSTGGNYGYTF. Here the CDR3 DNA reads TGTGCCAGTAGTTCGACAGGGGGTAACTATGGCTACACCTTC.

This chain links TRBV28 with TRBJ1-2; D is undetermined. This CDR3 region has 13 residues. V lost 7 bases, J lost 4 bases, and 13 bases lay in between. Germline values: CDR1 MDHEN, CDR2 SYDVKM. Here the CDR3 DNA reads TGTGCCAGCACAACGGGGTCAGTCTATGGCTACACCTTC. This codes for CASTTGSVYGYTF.

This clone has only a few counts. The V call is TRBV10-3, the J call TRBJ2-7, with 9 bases aligning to TRBD1. The V segment lost 8 bases and the J segment 5 bases; nucleotides outside the gene matches: 10. CDR1 is ENHRY and CDR2 is SYGVKD in the germline V gene. This CDR3 region has 14 residues. This CDR3 reads CAIPATGGTDEQYF. The CDR3 nucleotides read TGTGCCATCCCGGCGACAGGGGGAACGGACGAGCAGTACTTC.

V is TRBV9 and J is TRBJ1-4, with TRBD1 as a possible D gene (5 bases). CDR1 and CDR2 from the germline V gene are SGDLS and YYNGEE. CDR3 length: 14 amino acids. The V end was cut by 0 bases, the J end by 5 bases, with 8 bases between. Written as DNA, the CDR3 is TGTGCCAGCAGCGTAGCGGGGGACAATGAAAAACTGTTTTTT. This gives the protein CASSVAGDNEKLFF.

J is TRBJ1-6 and V is TRBV5-1, with TRBD1 as a possible D gene (6 bases). With 1 base removed from V and 13 bases from J, the gap between germline ends came to 9 bases. The CDR3 has 12 amino acids. Germline CDR1 reads SGHRS; CDR2 reads YFSETQ. CDR3 sequence: CASSLRGGPLHF. DNA for the CDR3: TGCGCCAGCAGCTTGAGGGGGGGCCCCCTCCACTTT. Full variable domain (outside the CDR3, taken from reference TRBV5-1 and TRBJ1-6): KAGVTQTPRYLIKTRGQQVTLSCSPISGHRSVSWYQQTPGQGLQFLFEYFSETQRNKGNFPGRFSGRQFSNSRSEMNVSTLELGDSALYLCASSLRGGPLHFGNGTRLTVT.

J is TRBJ1-6 and V is TRBV19; possible D gene TRBD1, 6 bases. The germline V gene encodes CDR1 LNHDA and CDR2 SQIVND (reference sequence). The V gene lost 3 bases and the J gene lost 8 bases, with 14 bases spanning the gap. This CDR3 spans 15 amino acids. CDR3 coding DNA: TGTGCCAGTAGTATGAACAGGGTGAACGATTCACCCCTCCACTTT. Translated: CASSMNRVNDSPLHF.

The chain combines TRBV7-6 with TRBJ2-5; TRBD2 agrees at 9 bases. J was trimmed by 3 bases and V by 5 bases; bases with no gene match: 7. The CDR3 loop spans 15 amino acids. Germline-derived CDR1 and CDR2 are SGHVS and FNYEAQ. The CDR3 reads CASSLLAGREETQYF. The CDR3 DNA follows: TGTGCCAGCAGCCTGCTAGCGGGGCGGGAAGAGACCCAGTACTTC.

V gene TRBV6-6 combines with J gene TRBJ2-7; D call uncertain. CDR3 length equals 14 residues. The germline V gene encodes CDR1 MNHNY and CDR2 SVGAGI (reference sequence). V gave up 0 bases and J gave up 3 bases, with 9 bases separating them. This chain's CDR3 is CASSYSYPGYEQYF. The CDR3 nucleotides read TGTGCCAGCAGTTACTCGTACCCGGGCTACGAGCAGTACTTC.

The rearrangement uses TRBV5-6 and TRBJ2-5, with D perhaps TRBD2 (6 bases). This CDR3 contains 15 residues. The germline V and J ends were trimmed by 0 bases and 5 bases, with 14 bases remaining between them. CDR1 is SGHDT, CDR2 YYEEEE, per germline. CDR3 sequence (DNA): TGTGCCAGCAGCTTGGCCGCCCCCGGAGGGGAGACCCAGTACTTC. It codes for CASSLAAPGGETQYF.

This clone was observed a handful of times. The chain is built from TRBV11-2 and TRBJ1-6; 12 nucleotides align to TRBD1. The V and J ends lost 4 bases and 10 bases, in that order; junction bases with no gene match: 5. The CDR3 loop spans 15 amino acids. Germline V gene data show CDR1 as SGHAT and CDR2 as FQNNGV. The chain's CDR3 is CASSSPGQGASPLHF. CDR3 sequence (DNA): TGTGCCAGCAGCTCCCCGGGACAGGGGGCGTCACCCCTCCACTTT.

The chain joins TRBV9 to TRBJ1-4; possibly TRBD1 for D (5 bases). V was shortened by 1 base and J by 5 bases, with 9 bases between the two germline ends. Germline loops: CDR1 SGDLS, CDR2 YYNGEE. The CDR3 has 14 amino acids. The CDR3 here is CASSVTGFNEKLFF. Here the CDR3 DNA reads TGTGCCAGCAGCGTAACAGGTTTCAATGAAAAACTGTTTTTT.

This clone was detected only a few times. The rearrangement uses TRBV2 and TRBJ1-5; a weak D match, TRBD1 (6 bases). Trimming stripped 1 base from V and 3 bases from J, with 13 bases between. This CDR3 is 16 amino acids long. Per the germline V gene, CDR1 is SNHLY and CDR2 is FYNNEI. The CDR3 bases are TGTGCCAGCAGTGAAGGGGGCAGGGGATCCAATCAGCCCCAGCATTTT. It translates to CASSEGGRGSNQPQHF.

V is TRBV3-1 (or the pseudogene TRBV3-2) and J is TRBJ2-5; D not certain. V lost 0 bases, J lost 5 bases, and 13 bases lay in between. Germline V gives CDR1 LGHDT, CDR2 YNNKEL (reference sequence). This CDR3 spans 15 amino acids. The CDR3 sequence: CASSQDRWSGETQYF. In DNA, the CDR3 is TGTGCCAGCAGCCAAGATAGGTGGTCCGGGGAGACCCAGTACTTC.

This chain uses TRBV10-3 with TRBJ1-1; tentatively, D is TRBD1 (6 bases). There are 13 residues in the CDR3. V was cut by 2 bases and J by 6 bases, with 10 bases left in between. In germline, CDR1 is ENHRY, CDR2 SYGVKD. The CDR3 spells CAISELQGAEAFF. The CDR3 DNA reads TGTGCCATCAGTGAGCTACAGGGCGCTGAAGCTTTCTTT.

CDR3 sequence: CASSPDRDGAPLHF. The CDR3 nucleotides read TGTGCCAGCTCCCCTGACAGGGACGGGGCACCCCTCCACTTT. The chain couples TRBV18 to TRBJ1-6, with 7 bases fitting TRBD1. The CDR3 is 14 residues long. CDR1 is KGHSH, CDR2 LQKENI, per germline. V shed 6 bases, J shed 11 bases, and the junction held 10 bases outside the gene matches.

The chain is built from TRBV4-3 and TRBJ1-6; no definite D call. V dropped 7 bases and J dropped 1 base, with 5 bases sitting between them. Looked up from germline, CDR1 is LGHNA and CDR2 is YSLEER. The CDR3 runs 13 residues. In DNA, the CDR3 is TGCGCCAGCACTGAGTCCTATAATTCACCCCTCCACTTT. It encodes CASTESYNSPLHF.

The rearrangement uses TRBV6-2 or TRBV6-3 and TRBJ2-3; D ambiguous. Between the trimmed V and J ends, which lost 2 bases and 0 bases, there was a span of 6 bases. This CDR3 spans 14 amino acids. The V gene's germline CDR1 is MNHEY and CDR2 SVGEGT. The CDR3 DNA reads as TGTGCCAGCAGTTACCTTGTTAGCACAGATACGCAGTATTTT. Translation gives CASSYLVSTDTQYF.

This chain links TRBV27 with TRBJ1-3; D not resolved. Per germline, CDR1 MNHEY and CDR2 SMNVEV (reference sequence). Trimming pared 7 bases from V and 3 bases from J, leaving 7 bases between. The CDR3 extends over 12 amino acids. The CDR3 loop is CASISNGNTIYF. The CDR3 nucleotides read TGTGCCAGCATCTCTAATGGAAACACCATATATTTT.

The V call is TRBV11-3, the J call TRBJ2-1, with TRBD1 matching over 11 bases. V shed 5 bases and J 6 bases; nucleotides not matched to a gene: 12. Looked up from germline, CDR1 is SGHNT and CDR2 is YENEEA. The CDR3 contains 17 residues. Here the CDR3 DNA reads TGTGCCAGCAGCCGCTCCCAAGGGGACAGGGGGTCCAATGAGCAGTTCTTC. It translates to CASSRSQGDRGSNEQFF. The whole variable domain, remainder taken from reference TRBV11-3 and TRBJ2-1, is EAGVVQSPRYKIIEKKQPVAFWCNPISGHNTLYWYLQNLGQGPELLIRYENEEAVDDSQLPKDRFSAERLKGVDSTLKIQPAELGDSAVYLCASSRSQGDRGSNEQFFGPGTRLTVL.

The CDR3 protein is CASSGLLAGRGTDTQYF. CDR3 sequence (DNA): TGTGCCAGCAGTGGTTTGTTGGCGGGGAGGGGTACAGATACGCAGTATTTT. The rearrangement links TRBV27 to TRBJ2-3; TRBD2 aligns across 7 bases. Trimming at V came to 5 bases and at J to 3 bases, leaving 14 bases not matched to a gene. Germline-derived CDR1 and CDR2 are MNHEY and SMNVEV (reference sequence). CDR3 length equals 17 residues.

The chain recombines TRBV29-1 with TRBJ1-2; 10 bases align to TRBD1. This CDR3 is built from 16 residues. Losses at the gene ends were 6 bases for V and 1 base for J; bases not matched to a gene: 11. Germline-derived CDR1 and CDR2 are SQVTM and ANQGSEA. The CDR3 here is CSVTGTGAFNNYGYTF. The CDR3 DNA reads as TGCAGCGTGACCGGGACAGGGGCTTTTAATAACTATGGCTACACCTTC.

J is TRBJ1-6 and V is TRBV6-1, with D tentatively TRBD1 (5 bases). From germline, CDR1 is MNHNS and CDR2 SASEGT. V gave up 1 base and J gave up 0 bases, with 7 bases separating them. The CDR3 length is 16 residues. The CDR3 coding sequence is TGTGCCAGCAGTGAAGTCGGGGGCTCCTATAATTCACCCCTCCACTTT. Amino acids: CASSEVGGSYNSPLHF.

The chain uses TRBV6-5 and TRBJ1-6; D is perhaps TRBD1 (5 bases). CDR3 length equals 12 residues. V lost 8 bases to trimming and J lost 9 bases, with 11 bases between them. Per the germline V gene, CDR1 is MNHEY and CDR2 is SVGAGI. CDR3 sequence (DNA): TGTGCCAGCGGCGGGGGTTTTTCACCCCTCCACTTT. Translating gives CASGGGFSPLHF.

The chain carries TRBV14 and TRBJ2-1; 11 nucleotides line up with TRBD2. The CDR3 runs to 16 residues. V lost 2 bases to trimming and J lost 3 bases; unmatched junction nucleotides: 3. CDR1 SGHDN and CDR2 FVKESK come from the germline V gene. In DNA, the CDR3 is TGTGCCAGCAGCCAATTGCTAGCGGGGGGCTACAATGAGCAGTTCTTC. This encodes CASSQLLAGGYNEQFF.

J is TRBJ2-5 and V is TRBV7-2; TRBD2 agrees at 12 bases. The germline V gene encodes CDR1 SGHTA and CDR2 FQGNSA. Trimming took 0 bases from V and 6 from J; bases not matched to a gene: 11. The CDR3 spans 18 residues. The CDR3 DNA reads TGTGCCAGCAGCTTAGCGACTAGCGGGGGAGCAAATGTGAAGACCCAGTACTTC. It encodes CASSLATSGGANVKTQYF.

CDR3 residues: CASSLNSLSYEQYF. CDR3 bases: TGTGCCAGCAGCTTGAACAGCCTCTCCTACGAGCAGTACTTC. The V call is TRBV7-9, the J call TRBJ2-7; no clear D. CDR3 length: 14 residues. Looked up from germline, CDR1 is SEHNR and CDR2 is FQNEAQ (reference sequence). Trimming removed 3 bases at V and 0 bases at J, with 9 bases between.

V gene TRBV5-1 combines with J gene TRBJ1-5; 9 nucleotides line up with TRBD1. The CDR3 is 16 residues long. CDR1 and CDR2 from the germline V gene are SGHRS and YFSETQ. Trimming took 4 bases from V and 2 from J; bases not matched to a gene: 7. The CDR3 region has the DNA TGCGCCAGCAGCCCACAGGGGGCTGGAGGCAATCAGCCCCAGCATTTT. The encoded protein is CASSPQGAGGNQPQHF.

This chain joins TRBV25-1 and TRBJ1-4; D gene ambiguous. The length of the CDR3 is 12 residues. Germline assignment: CDR1 MGHDK and CDR2 SYGVNS. V lost 5 bases to trimming and J lost 4 bases, with 5 bases between them. The CDR3 protein is CASSFSNEKLFF. The CDR3 DNA is TGTGCCAGCAGTTTCAGTAATGAAAAACTGTTTTTT. The whole variable domain, filled in from reference TRBV25-1 and TRBJ1-4, reads EADIYQTPRYLVIGTGKKITLECSQTMGHDKMYWYQQDPGMELHLIHYSYGVNSTEKGDLSSESTVSRIRTEHFPLTLESARPSHTSQYLCASSFSNEKLFFGSGTQLSVL.

The chain couples TRBV5-1 to TRBJ2-3, with 7 bases that match TRBD2. The V segment lost 4 bases and the J segment 1 base; nucleotides outside the gene matches: 0. This CDR3 has 13 amino acids. Germline V lookup: CDR1 SGHRS, CDR2 YFSETQ. The CDR3 protein is CASSTSGTDTQYF. CDR3 bases: TGCGCCAGCAGCACTAGCGGCACAGATACGCAGTATTTT.

CDR3 loop: CASTGTSGRTGTGELFF. The DNA of the CDR3 is TGTGCCAGTACCGGGACTAGCGGGAGGACCGGGACCGGGGAGCTGTTTTTT. The chain carries TRBV19 and TRBJ2-2, with TRBD2 identical over 15 bases. CDR3 length: 17 amino acids. Per the germline V gene, CDR1 is LNHDA and CDR2 is SQIVND (reference sequence). J lost 5 bases, V lost 7 bases, and 8 bases had no gene match.